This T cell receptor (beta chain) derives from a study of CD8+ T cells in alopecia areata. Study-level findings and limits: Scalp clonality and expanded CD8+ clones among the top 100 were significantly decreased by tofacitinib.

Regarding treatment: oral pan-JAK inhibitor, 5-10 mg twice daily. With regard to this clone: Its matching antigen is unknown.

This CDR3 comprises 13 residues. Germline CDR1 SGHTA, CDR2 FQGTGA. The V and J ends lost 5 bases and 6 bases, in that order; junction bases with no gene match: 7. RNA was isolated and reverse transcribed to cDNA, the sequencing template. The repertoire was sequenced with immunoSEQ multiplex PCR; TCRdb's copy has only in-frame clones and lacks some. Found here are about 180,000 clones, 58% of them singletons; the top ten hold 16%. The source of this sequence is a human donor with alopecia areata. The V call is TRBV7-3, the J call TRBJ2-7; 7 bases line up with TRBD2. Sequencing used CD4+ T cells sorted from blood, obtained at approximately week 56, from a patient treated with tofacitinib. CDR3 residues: CASSLAGVGEQYF. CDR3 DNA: TGTGCCAGCAGCCTCGCGGGGGTTGGCGAGCAGTACTTC.